This TCR beta chain stems from a study of T cell clones after liver transplantation. Study context: TCRbeta sequencing after a pre-transplant mixed lymphocyte reaction identified graft-donor-reactive clones, later tracked in post-transplant blood.

CDR3 length equals 16 residues. A single count supports this clone. Sequencing used immunoSEQ multiplex PCR; TCRdb keeps in-frame clones, though not all of them. The sample holds tens of thousands of clones, about 82% seen once. The sequence was obtained from a human patient who received a liver transplant. Some T cells here may be from the graft donor. The chain carries TRBV21-1 and TRBJ2-7; the table gives TRBD2 as D, unverified against the DNA. TRBV21-1 represents a pseudogene. The sequences come from CD4+ T cells from blood, collected 45 to 47 months after liver transplant. The CDR3 spells CASTTLGGAGDYEQYF. The CDR3 bases are TGTGCCAGCACCACCCTTGGGGGAGCGGGAGACTACGAGCAGTACTTC.